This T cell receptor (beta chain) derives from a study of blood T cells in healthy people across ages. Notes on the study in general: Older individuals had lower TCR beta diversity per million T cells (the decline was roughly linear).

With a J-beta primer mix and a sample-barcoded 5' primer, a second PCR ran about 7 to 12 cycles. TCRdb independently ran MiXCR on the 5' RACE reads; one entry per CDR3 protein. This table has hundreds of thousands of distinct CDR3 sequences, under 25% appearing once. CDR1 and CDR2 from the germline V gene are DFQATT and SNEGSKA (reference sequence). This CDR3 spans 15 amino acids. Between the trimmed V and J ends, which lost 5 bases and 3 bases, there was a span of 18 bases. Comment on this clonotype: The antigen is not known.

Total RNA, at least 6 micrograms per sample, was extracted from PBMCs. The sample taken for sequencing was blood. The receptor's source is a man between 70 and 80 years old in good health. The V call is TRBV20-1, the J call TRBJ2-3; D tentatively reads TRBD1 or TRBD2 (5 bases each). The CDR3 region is CSAPGAETKTDTQYF. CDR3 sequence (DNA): TGCAGTGCTCCCGGGGCGGAAACCAAGACAGATACGCAGTATTTT.